The 21 T cell receptor beta chains presented below share a single source sample, sequenced in a study. TCRdb reprocessed the RT-PCR reads via MiXCR and lists one record per CDR3 protein. The sample holds approximately 720,000 distinct CDR3 sequences; 14% are singletons and the top ten take around 3.3%. The sample was memory CD4+ T cells from blood. The receptors were sampled from a female donor in good health, serving as a healthy control.

J is TRBJ2-6 and V is TRBV19; 7 bases are a match to TRBD1. This CDR3 region has 19 residues. Germline trimming cut 0 bases from V and 0 bases from J; bases unmatched to any gene: 8. Germline loops: CDR1 LNHDA, CDR2 SQIVND (reference sequence). CDR3 DNA: TGTGCCAGTAGTATAGAACGAGGGGGCGACCCCTCTGGGGCCAACGTCCTGACTTTC. Its protein is CASSIERGGDPSGANVLTF.

The chain combines TRBV20-1 with TRBJ1-2; D call uncertain. CDR3 size: 13 residues. The germline CDR1 and CDR2 sequences are DFQATT and SNEGSKA (reference sequence). Trimming removed 3 bases from V and 0 bases from J, with 8 bases in between. The DNA for the CDR3 is TGCAGTGCTAGCCCCTATCCTAACTATGGCTACACCTTC. It codes for CSASPYPNYGYTF.

In this sample, this clonotype turned up a few times. The CDR3 bases are TGTGCCAGCAGCTTCGAGACTAGCAACCCCACCGGGGAGCTGTTTTTT. Translation gives CASSFETSNPTGELFF. The genes are TRBV5-6 and TRBJ2-2; TRBD2 matches 7 bases. Germline V gene data show CDR1 as SGHDT and CDR2 as YYEEEE. This CDR3 has 16 residues. The V segment lost 2 bases and the J segment 4 bases; nucleotides outside the gene matches: 8.

The rearrangement links TRBV7-2 to TRBJ2-2; D uncertain. The CDR3 consists of 15 residues. CDR1 is SGHTA and CDR2 is FQGNSA in the germline V gene. V dropped 4 bases and J dropped 1 base, with 10 bases sitting between them. The DNA of the CDR3 is TGTGCCAGCAGCTCATTTTCAGGGAACACCGGGGAGCTGTTTTTT. Encoded protein: CASSSFSGNTGELFF.

In nucleotides, the CDR3 is TGTGCCAGCAGCCCCTACAGGGTATCTACCACCTACGAGCAGTACTTC. It yields the protein CASSPYRVSTTYEQYF. V usage is TRBV5-6 and J usage is TRBJ2-7; possibly TRBD1 for D (6 bases). The CDR3 loop spans 16 amino acids. V lost 4 bases and J 2 bases, leaving 19 bases between the germline ends. CDR1 and CDR2 (germline): SGHDT, YYEEEE.

The chain has TRBV12-3 or TRBV12-4 and TRBJ1-2; no clear D. The CDR3 has 14 amino acids. V lost 6 bases and J lost 7, with 18 bases in between. CDR3 amino acids: CASRSDPKAGGYTF. The CDR3 DNA is TGTGCCAGCAGGTCGGACCCAAAGGCAGGTGGCTACACCTTC.

The gene calls are TRBV5-1 and TRBJ2-1; D is undetermined. Between the trimmed V and J ends, which lost 1 base and 0 bases, there was a span of 8 bases. The CDR3 sequence is 15 residues long. Germline V gives CDR1 SGHRS, CDR2 YFSETQ. As DNA, the CDR3 is TGCGCCAGCAGCTTGACAGCAACCTCCTACAATGAGCAGTTCTTC. Translated, it gives CASSLTATSYNEQFF.

This clonotype was counted only a few times. The chain is built from TRBV7-2 and TRBJ2-2; no clear D gene. The CDR3 is 14 residues long. V was trimmed by 0 bases and J by 6 bases, leaving 8 bases between them. Germline lookup yields CDR1 SGHTA and CDR2 FQGNSA. CDR3 loop: CASSLASAAGELFF. In nucleotides, the CDR3 is TGTGCCAGCAGCTTAGCATCCGCGGCCGGGGAGCTGTTTTTT.

This clonotype was counted a few times. The chain is built from TRBV2 and TRBJ2-2, with D hard to call. V was clipped by 6 bases and J by 0 bases, with 11 bases between them. The CDR3 has 15 residues. In germline, CDR1 is SNHLY, CDR2 FYNNEI. CDR3 DNA: TGTGCCAGCAGAAGACTGACTGCGAACACCGGGGAGCTGTTTTTT. It specifies CASRRLTANTGELFF.

Concerning this clonotype: Just one base apart from a much larger clone, this may be a read error. Written as DNA, the CDR3 is TGTGCCAGCAGAAAAGACAGGGGCAAAGATACGCAGTATTTT. Amino acids: CASRKDRGKDTQYF. The chain joins TRBV7-3 to TRBJ2-3, with 8 bases matching TRBD1. Germline CDR1 is SGHTA and CDR2 is FQGTGA. Trimming at V came to 6 bases and at J to 5 bases, leaving 7 bases not matched to a gene. CDR3 length equals 14 residues. Supplemented by reference TRBV7-3 and TRBJ2-3, the full variable domain reads GAGVSQTPSNKVTEKGKYVELRCDPISGHTALYWYRQSLGQGPEFLIYFQGTGAADDSGLPNDRFFAVRPEGSVSTLKIQRTERGDSAVYLCASRKDRGKDTQYFGPGTRLTVL.

This clonotype has ten or more counts. The rearrangement joins TRBV4-1 to TRBJ2-3; 8 positions match TRBD2. Per germline, CDR1 MGHRA and CDR2 YSYEKL. V was pared by 0 bases and J by 5 bases, with 13 bases of the junction left unmatched. CDR3 length: 18 residues. CDR3 sequence reads: CASSQDGTGAGERDTQYF. In nucleotides, the CDR3 is TGCGCCAGCAGCCAAGATGGCACCGGAGCGGGGGAAAGAGATACGCAGTATTTT.

The chain has TRBV20-1 and TRBJ2-5; 12 bases align to TRBD2. The germline V gene has CDR1 DFQATT and CDR2 SNEGSKA (reference sequence). Unmatched junction bases numbered 13, after V lost 6 bases and J lost 5 bases. The CDR3 covers 16 residues. The CDR3 DNA sequence: TGCAGTGCGACCCGGACTAGCGGGATGGGGGGGGAGACCCAGTACTTC. Translation gives CSATRTSGMGGETQYF.

This clonotype has more than one count but fewer than ten. The V and J genes are TRBV28 and TRBJ1-1, with 9 bases identical to TRBD1. Germline V lookup: CDR1 MDHEN, CDR2 SYDVKM. This CDR3 is 16 amino acids long. J gave up 4 bases and V 4 bases, and 10 bases lay outside the gene matches. The CDR3 spells CASSSQIQGARTEAFF. The CDR3 DNA reads as TGTGCCAGCAGTTCCCAAATACAGGGGGCGCGCACTGAAGCTTTCTTT.

This clonotype was recorded a few times. The chain recombines TRBV24-1 with TRBJ2-3; D is possibly TRBD2 (7 bases). Germline CDR1 and CDR2: KGHDR and SFDVKD. Trimming cost V 1 base and J 3 bases, with 16 bases left between them. CDR3 length: 17 amino acids. The CDR3 sequence: CATSDFSGGLRTDTQYF. DNA for the CDR3: TGTGCCACCAGTGATTTCTCCGGGGGGCTCCGAACAGATACGCAGTATTTT.

This clonotype was detected a few times. CDR3: CSARDHRYEQYF. CDR3 coding DNA: TGCAGTGCTAGAGATCATCGGTACGAGCAGTACTTC. This sequence joins TRBV20-1 and TRBJ2-7; D is ambiguous. From germline, CDR1 is DFQATT and CDR2 SNEGSKA (reference sequence). There are 12 residues in the CDR3. V was clipped by 0 bases and J by 4 bases, with 7 bases between them.

This chain joins TRBV11-2 and TRBJ1-1, with a weak D call TRBD1 (5 bases). V was cut by 0 bases and J by 2 bases, with 10 bases left in between. From germline, CDR1 is SGHAT and CDR2 FQNNGV. The CDR3 consists of 15 residues. CDR3: CASSLERGLNTEAFF. The DNA for the CDR3 is TGTGCCAGCAGCTTAGAAAGGGGTCTAAACACTGAAGCTTTCTTT.

This clonotype has only a few counts. The chain joins TRBV7-2 to TRBJ1-3; the D gene is possibly TRBD1 (5 bases). The length of the CDR3 is 15 residues. The ends were cut back, 3 bases at V and 3 bases at J, with 12 bases in the middle. Per the germline V gene, CDR1 is SGHTA and CDR2 is FQGNSA. The CDR3 sequence: CASSFGGSDGNTIYF. In DNA, the CDR3 is TGTGCCAGCAGCTTTGGGGGTAGCGATGGAAACACCATATATTTT.

The V and J genes are TRBV20-1 and TRBJ2-3; D may be TRBD1 (6 bases). The CDR3 is 14 residues long. Germline loops: CDR1 DFQATT, CDR2 SNEGSKA (reference sequence). Trimming took off 6 bases at V and 2 bases at J, with 15 bases between the two ends. Here the CDR3 DNA reads TGCAGTGCGCGACAGGCCGTAAACACAGATACGCAGTATTTT. Its translation: CSARQAVNTDTQYF.

There are many counts of this clonotype. The rearrangement joins TRBV20-1 to TRBJ2-7, with D maybe TRBD1 (5 bases). CDR1 is DFQATT, CDR2 SNEGSKA, per germline (reference sequence). V lost 1 base to trimming and J lost 2 bases, with 9 bases between them. The CDR3 runs 13 residues. CDR3 protein: CSARAPGPYEQYF. In DNA, the CDR3 is TGCAGTGCTAGAGCACCAGGGCCCTACGAGCAGTACTTC.

This chain joins TRBV6-2 or TRBV6-3 and TRBJ2-7; D not resolved. The CDR3 contains 17 residues. Looked up from germline, CDR1 is MNHEY and CDR2 is SVGEGT. V lost 2 bases, J lost 0 bases, and 17 bases lay in between. CDR3 sequence (DNA): TGTGCCAGCAGTTACAGGAAGATTAGCCGAACCTCCTACGAGCAGTACTTC. It specifies CASSYRKISRTSYEQYF.

This clonotype was detected many times. V and J are TRBV12-3 or TRBV12-4 and TRBJ2-7; 7 nucleotides agree with TRBD2. With 2 bases clipped from V and 1 base from J, the junction kept 8 bases outside the gene matches. The CDR3 consists of 16 residues. CDR3 DNA sequence: TGTGCCAGCAGTTTACTGGTGGGAGGGCCATCCTACGAGCAGTACTTC. Protein sequence: CASSLLVGGPSYEQYF.